Listed below are T cell receptor beta chains from one sample, sequenced in a study of T cells after yellow fever vaccination. Each CDR3 protein is one row after TCRdb ran MiXCR on the 5' RACE reads. In the table there are tens of thousands of distinct CDR3 sequences, around 7% of which are singletons. The specimen comprised CD8+ T cells sorted from PBMCs, sampled roughly 47 days after the first yellow fever vaccination. All receptors derive from a man younger than 35 who received the YFV17D yellow fever vaccine. Each CDR3 is given with its conserved first and last residue. Fields, in order: D gene, V gene, clone size, J gene, CDR3 protein, CDR3 DNA. The D gene is left open where the match is weak. The listing skips clone size in some rows; elsewhere it reads once, few, many or a size class.

NA	TRBV6-2/TRBV6-3	many	TRBJ2-2	CASSYRGAPNTGELFF	TGTGCCAGCAGTTACCGGGGGGCCCCGAACACCGGGGAGCTGTTTTTT
TRBD1	TRBV6-1	few	TRBJ1-1	CASRPTRDRGLANTEAFF	TGTGCCAGCAGACCCACCCGGGACAGGGGGCTGGCGAACACTGAAGCTTTCTTT
NA	TRBV2	few	TRBJ1-5	CASSTDGESNQPQHF	TGTGCCAGCAGTACTGACGGAGAAAGCAATCAGCCCCAGCATTTT
NA	TRBV7-9	few	TRBJ2-1	CASSSPTLHNEQFF	TGTGCCAGCAGCTCCCCGACTCTCCACAATGAGCAGTTCTTC
NA	TRBV5-1	many	TRBJ1-6	CASSLGIARSPLHF	TGCGCCAGCAGCTTGGGAATAGCGCGATCACCCCTCCACTTT
TRBD2	TRBV12-3/TRBV12-4	many	TRBJ2-3	CASSPPPGAGITDTQYF	TGTGCCAGCAGTCCTCCCCCCGGAGCGGGGATCACAGATACGCAGTATTTT
TRBD2	TRBV4-1	many	TRBJ2-1	CASSRPGGSYNEQFF	TGCGCCAGCAGCCGGCCGGGGGGATCCTACAATGAGCAGTTCTTC
NA	TRBV6-6	NA	TRBJ2-7	CASSYLGPYEQYF	TGTGCCAGCAGTTACCTCGGCCCCTACGAGCAGTACTTC
TRBD1	TRBV11-1	few	TRBJ1-4	CASSLVGWDPTGGGGKLFF	TGTGCCAGCAGCTTGGTTGGGTGGGACCCAACAGGGGGCGGAGGAAAACTGTTTTTT
TRBD1	TRBV7-3	few	TRBJ2-1	CASSLHRDRVYNEQFF	TGTGCCAGCAGCCTCCACCGGGACAGGGTCTACAATGAGCAGTTCTTC
TRBD1	TRBV27	many	TRBJ1-1	CASTLTGGNTEAFF	TGTGCCAGCACTCTGACAGGGGGAAACACTGAAGCTTTCTTT
TRBD1	TRBV6-2/TRBV6-3	NA	TRBJ2-1	CASSDLPGQGAYEQFF	TGTGCCAGCAGCGACCTACCGGGACAGGGGGCATATGAGCAGTTCTTC
NA	TRBV6-5	many	TRBJ2-7	CASGLSEQYF	TGTGCCAGCGGGCTTAGTGAGCAGTACTTC
NA	TRBV27	few	TRBJ2-7	CASSLSSGMDEQYF	TGTGCCAGCAGTTTATCATCAGGGATGGACGAGCAGTACTTC
TRBD1	TRBV6-2/TRBV6-3	many	TRBJ2-3	CASSYGQGAPPDTQYF	TGTGCCAGCAGTTACGGACAGGGGGCGCCCCCAGATACGCAGTATTTT